This passage covers 19 T cell receptor beta chains from one sample sequenced in a study of response to subunit inactivated influenza vaccine. TCRdb re-analysed the RT-PCR reads in MiXCR, keeping a single row per CDR3 protein. The table has 550,000 to 800,000 distinct CDR3 sequences, around 14% seen once. This sample comprised PBMCs from blood, obtained about 12 days after vaccination. The receptors come from a man aged 50 to 59 who received an inactivated influenza vaccine.

There are a few counts of this clonotype. The rearrangement links TRBV7-9 to TRBJ1-2; D is unclear. Deletions cut 4 bases from V and 1 base from J, with 13 bases between. The CDR3 is made up of 15 amino acids. Germline values: CDR1 SEHNR, CDR2 FQNEAQ (reference sequence). In DNA, the CDR3 is TGTGCCAGCAGCTCCGAAGGGCTGGATAACTATGGCTACACCTTC. As protein: CASSSEGLDNYGYTF.

This chain's CDR3 is CSVSQLYNEQFF. The CDR3 DNA is TGCAGCGTTTCACAGTTATACAATGAGCAGTTCTTC. The chain carries TRBV29-1 and TRBJ2-1, with unresolved D. The germline V and J ends were trimmed by 5 bases and 4 bases, with 9 bases remaining between them. The CDR3 runs to 12 residues. Germline CDR1 is SQVTM and CDR2 is ANQGSEA.

The chain uses TRBV7-8 and TRBJ2-3, with 7 bases lining up with TRBD1. This CDR3 spans 15 amino acids. V dropped 5 bases and J dropped 3; count of bases not matched to a gene: 8. The germline CDR1 and CDR2 sequences are SGHVS and FQNEAQ. This CDR3 reads CASSLWTGFTDTQYF. The DNA for the CDR3 is TGTGCCAGCAGCCTATGGACAGGTTTTACAGATACGCAGTATTTT.

This clonotype was seen a few times. The V and J genes are TRBV29-1 and TRBJ2-7; the D gene is possibly TRBD1 (8 bases). V lost 7 bases and J 5 bases, leaving 24 bases between the germline ends. The germline V gene encodes CDR1 SQVTM and CDR2 ANQGSEA. The CDR3 is made up of 15 amino acids. The CDR3 coding sequence is TGCAGCGCCCGGGGGGCGCAGGGGGCTATCGACGAGCAGTACTTC. This gives the protein CSARGAQGAIDEQYF.

J is TRBJ2-1 and V is TRBV20-1, with TRBD2 matching over 11 bases. This CDR3 is built from 16 residues. The J segment lost 0 bases and the V segment lost 0 bases, leaving 1 base of the junction unmatched. Looked up from germline, CDR1 is DFQATT and CDR2 is SNEGSKA (reference sequence). The CDR3 loop is CSARDSGGVSYNEQFF. The CDR3 DNA reads TGCAGTGCTAGAGATAGCGGGGGGGTCTCCTACAATGAGCAGTTCTTC.

This clonotype was recorded a few times. The CDR3 sequence: CASSHPQRERGTGELFF. The CDR3 DNA follows: TGTGCCAGCAGCCATCCCCAGCGGGAGAGGGGCACCGGGGAGCTGTTTTTT. J is TRBJ2-2 and V is TRBV11-2, with 8 bases matching TRBD2. CDR1 and CDR2 from the germline V gene are SGHAT and FQNNGV. This CDR3 contains 17 residues. V lost 5 bases, J lost 4 bases, and 12 bases stayed unmatched.

This clonotype came up a few times. This sequence joins TRBV7-7 and TRBJ2-1; TRBD2 is a possible D gene (6 bases). V was shortened by 1 base and J by 8 bases, with 12 bases between the two germline ends. Germline V lookup: CDR1 SSHAT, CDR2 FNYEAQ (reference sequence). The CDR3 is made up of 14 amino acids. Here the CDR3 reads CASSLGGEDYEQFF. CDR3 bases: TGTGCCAGCAGCTTAGGGGGGGAGGATTATGAGCAGTTCTTC.

This clonotype was counted at least ten times. The V and J genes are TRBV28 and TRBJ1-5; D not certain. CDR1 and CDR2 (germline): MDHEN, SYDVKM. V shed 10 bases and J shed 0 bases, with 10 bases lying between them. The CDR3 is 13 residues long. The CDR3 loop is CATKGPSNQPQHF. The CDR3 DNA is TGTGCCACTAAGGGTCCTAGCAATCAGCCCCAGCATTTT. Looking up the rest from reference TRBV28 and TRBJ1-5 gives the full variable domain: DVKVTQSSRYLVKRTGEKVFLECVQDMDHENMFWYRQDPGLGLRLIYFSYDVKMKEKGDIPEGYSVSREKKERFSLILESASTNQTSMYLCATKGPSNQPQHFGDGTRLSIL.

This clonotype was seen a few times. CDR3 in amino acids: CASSLDAQPRSPADTQYF. The CDR3 DNA reads TGCGCCAGCAGCTTGGATGCTCAACCCCGCAGCCCCGCAGATACGCAGTATTTT. The chain links TRBV5-1 to TRBJ2-3; D not resolved. Per germline, CDR1 SGHRS and CDR2 YFSETQ. The CDR3 has 18 residues. Trimming took off 0 bases at V and 4 bases at J, with 21 bases between the two ends.

This clonotype was observed a few times. The chain recombines TRBV28 with TRBJ2-1; the D gene is possibly TRBD2 (6 bases). With 4 bases removed from V and 3 bases from J, the gap between germline ends came to 7 bases. CDR3 length: 13 amino acids. Germline CDR1 MDHEN, CDR2 SYDVKM. The CDR3 bases are TGTGCCAGCAGTTCGCGGGACTACAATGAGCAGTTCTTC. As protein: CASSSRDYNEQFF.

J is TRBJ1-2 and V is TRBV5-1, with D perhaps TRBD1 (6 bases). Germline CDR1 is SGHRS and CDR2 is YFSETQ. This CDR3 is built from 14 residues. The V and J ends lost 2 bases and 4 bases respectively, with 12 bases between them. The CDR3 DNA follows: TGCGCCAGCAGCTTACAGGGTATCACCTATGGCTACACCTTC. Translated, it gives CASSLQGITYGYTF.

The table lists this clonotype with many counts. The chain recombines TRBV6-2 or TRBV6-3 with TRBJ2-7; the D is unclear. This CDR3 has 14 amino acids. V lost 5 bases to trimming and J lost 7 bases, with 18 bases between them. Germline-derived CDR1 and CDR2 are MNHEY and SVGEGT. DNA for the CDR3: TGTGCCAGCAGTCCCCCCGGCCGGGCGCGGGAGCAGTACTTC. It yields the protein CASSPPGRAREQYF.

The J gene is TRBJ2-5, the V gene TRBV3-1; D is ambiguous. Germline V gene sequence: CDR1 LGHDT, CDR2 YNNKEL (reference sequence). The CDR3 totals 14 residues. Deletions cut 10 bases from V and 0 bases from J, with 15 bases between. The CDR3 is CATNPSSHQETQYF. CDR3 sequence (DNA): TGTGCCACCAACCCCAGCTCCCACCAAGAGACCCAGTACTTC.

This clonotype was counted between two and nine times. V usage is TRBV27 and J usage is TRBJ2-7, with a tentative D call TRBD2 (6 bases). Trimming pared 4 bases from V and 3 bases from J, leaving 13 bases between. Germline CDR1 reads MNHEY; CDR2 reads SMNVEV (reference sequence). The CDR3 has 14 residues. CDR3: CASSYRRGLYEQYF. The CDR3 region has the DNA TGTGCCAGCAGTTATAGGAGGGGCCTCTACGAGCAGTACTTC.

This clonotype has just a few counts. The chain carries TRBV15 and TRBJ2-6; no clear D gene. This CDR3 region has 15 residues. CDR1 is LNHNV, CDR2 YYDKDF, per germline (reference sequence). V was pared by 0 bases and J by 2 bases, with 5 bases between. CDR3 in DNA: TGTGCCACCAGCAGAGATAATCCTGGGGCCAACGTCCTGACTTTC. Translating it yields CATSRDNPGANVLTF.

The J gene is TRBJ2-2, the V gene TRBV9; D is unresolved. Trimming pared 0 bases from V and 4 bases from J, leaving 19 bases between. There are 18 residues in the CDR3. From germline, CDR1 is SGDLS and CDR2 YYNGEE. CDR3 nucleotides: TGTGCCAGCAGCGTAGCTACGGGTGTCAGTTTCATCACCGGGGAGCTGTTTTTT. Translation gives CASSVATGVSFITGELFF.

This clonotype was counted between two and nine times. The chain couples TRBV7-2 to TRBJ2-3; D not certain. The CDR3 loop spans 15 amino acids. V lost 7 bases and J lost 1, with 15 bases in between. Germline V gene data show CDR1 as SGHTA and CDR2 as FQGNSA. The CDR3 DNA sequence: TGTGCCAGCACCCCCGCCTGGATGGGCACAGATACGCAGTATTTT. This sequence encodes CASTPAWMGTDTQYF.

This clonotype has a count of ten or more. The rearrangement joins TRBV6-2 or TRBV6-3 to TRBJ2-5; no clear D. The CDR3 runs 12 residues. Germline loops: CDR1 MNHEY, CDR2 SVGEGT. V lost 4 bases and J lost 4, with 7 bases in between. The CDR3 spells CASSSVGETQYF. The CDR3 DNA reads as TGTGCCAGCAGTTCGGTTGGAGAGACCCAGTACTTC.

The gene calls are TRBV5-1 and TRBJ2-7; 13 nucleotides line up with TRBD2. V dropped 4 bases and J dropped 3; count of bases not matched to a gene: 7. In germline, CDR1 is SGHRS, CDR2 YFSETQ. CDR3 length equals 16 residues. This chain's CDR3 is CASSPTLAGGYYEQYF. The CDR3 DNA reads TGCGCCAGCAGCCCCACACTAGCGGGGGGGTACTACGAGCAGTACTTC.